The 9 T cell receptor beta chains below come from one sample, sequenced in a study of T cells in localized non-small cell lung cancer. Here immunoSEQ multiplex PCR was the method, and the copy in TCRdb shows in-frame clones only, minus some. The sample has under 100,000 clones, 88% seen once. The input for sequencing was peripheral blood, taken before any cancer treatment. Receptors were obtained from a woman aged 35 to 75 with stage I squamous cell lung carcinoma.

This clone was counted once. The CDR3 is CASTTGQSGGYTF. CDR3 DNA sequence: TGTGCCAGCACCACAGGGCAAAGTGGTGGCTACACCTTC. V gene TRBV7-9 combines with J gene TRBJ1-2; D may be TRBD1 (6 bases). The CDR3 has 13 amino acids. V was pared by 7 bases and J by 7 bases, with 16 bases between. CDR1 and CDR2 from the germline V gene are SEHNR and FQNEAQ (reference sequence).

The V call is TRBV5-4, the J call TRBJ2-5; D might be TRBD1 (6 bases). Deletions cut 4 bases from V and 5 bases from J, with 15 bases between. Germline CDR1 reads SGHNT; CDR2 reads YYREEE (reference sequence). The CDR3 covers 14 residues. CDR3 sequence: CASSQGRGRETQYF. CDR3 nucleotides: TGTGCCAGCAGCCAAGGCAGGGGCCGGGAGACCCAGTACTTC.

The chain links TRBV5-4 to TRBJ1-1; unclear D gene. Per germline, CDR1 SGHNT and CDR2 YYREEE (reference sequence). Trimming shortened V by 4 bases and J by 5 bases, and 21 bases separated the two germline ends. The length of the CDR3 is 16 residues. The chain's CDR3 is CASSPIDLRGKTEAFF. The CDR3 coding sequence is TGTGCCAGCAGCCCAATAGATCTGAGAGGGAAGACTGAAGCTTTCTTT.

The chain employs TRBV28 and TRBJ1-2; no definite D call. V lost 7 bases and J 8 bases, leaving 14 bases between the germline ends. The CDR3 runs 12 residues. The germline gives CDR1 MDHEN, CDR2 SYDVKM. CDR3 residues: CASTPSPGGYTF. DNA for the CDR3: TGTGCCAGCACTCCATCTCCGGGGGGCTACACCTTC.

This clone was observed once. The CDR3 DNA reads as TGCGCCAGCGATACCGGACAGGGCGGAACTGGCTACACCTTC. Translating gives CASDTGQGGTGYTF. This rearrangement joins TRBV5-1 to TRBJ1-2; TRBD1 aligns across 8 bases. The germline gives CDR1 SGHRS, CDR2 YFSETQ. V lost 7 bases and J lost 7; bases outside the gene matches: 12. CDR3 length: 14 amino acids.

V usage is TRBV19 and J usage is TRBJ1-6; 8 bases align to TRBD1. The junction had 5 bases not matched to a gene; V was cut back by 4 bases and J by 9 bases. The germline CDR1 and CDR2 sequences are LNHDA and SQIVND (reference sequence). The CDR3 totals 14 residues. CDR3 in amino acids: CASSTDRGSSPLHF. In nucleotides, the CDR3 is TGTGCCAGTAGTACCGACAGGGGCAGTTCACCCCTCCACTTT.

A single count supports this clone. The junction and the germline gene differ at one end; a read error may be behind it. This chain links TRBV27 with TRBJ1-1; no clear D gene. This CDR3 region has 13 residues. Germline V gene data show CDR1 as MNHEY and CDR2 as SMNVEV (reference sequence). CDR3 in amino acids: CASSFLGNSEAFF. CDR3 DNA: TGTGCCAGCAGTTTCCTAGGGAACTCTGAAGCTTTCTTT.

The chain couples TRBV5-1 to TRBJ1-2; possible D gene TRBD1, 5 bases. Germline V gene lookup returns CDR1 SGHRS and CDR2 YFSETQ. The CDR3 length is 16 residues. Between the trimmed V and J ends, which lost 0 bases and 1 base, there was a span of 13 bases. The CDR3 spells CASSLGGTADNYGYTF. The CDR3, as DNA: TGCGCCAGCAGCTTGGGCGGGACTGCCGATAACTATGGCTACACCTTC.

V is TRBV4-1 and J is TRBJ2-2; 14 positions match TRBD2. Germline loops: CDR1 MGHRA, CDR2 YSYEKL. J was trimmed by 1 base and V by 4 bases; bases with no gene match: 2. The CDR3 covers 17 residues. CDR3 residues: CASSRGLAGGNTGELFF. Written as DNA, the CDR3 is TGCGCCAGCAGCCGAGGACTAGCGGGGGGGAACACCGGGGAGCTGTTTTTT.